This T cell receptor beta chain was found in a study of radiation and T cells in renal cell carcinoma. Time point noted: blood 2 weeks post-SBRT. Treatment meaning: 15 Gy SBRT to primary tumor, nephrectomy 4 weeks later. The patient's renal cell carcinoma had clear cell pathology. Libraries were prepared by immunoSEQ multiplex PCR; TCRdb keeps only in-frame clonotypes and omits some of them. Among some 120,000 clones listed, more than 80% were seen once. Overall study results and limits: In blood, top tumor clones expanded by 2 weeks, shrinking by 4.

Germline assignment: CDR1 SNHLY and CDR2 FYNNEI. The CDR3 totals 16 residues. V lost 6 bases to trimming and J lost 10 bases; unmatched junction nucleotides: 14. This clone appeared a single time. Its antigen is currently unknown. The TCR originated in a woman aged 55-70 years with renal cell carcinoma. The material was blood, obtained from a patient whose treatment included radiotherapy and nephrectomy. The chain carries TRBV2 and TRBJ2-1, with 11 bases that match TRBD2. Here the CDR3 DNA reads TGTGCCAGCAGGGAAACTACTAGCGGGGGCCCTCGGGAGCAGTTCTTC. It yields the protein CASRETTSGGPREQFF.